The rows below give T cell receptor beta chains drawn from one sample of a study of cytomegalovirus exposure and HLA in healthy donors. Using immunoSEQ multiplex PCR, the repertoire was profiled, and TCRdb retains in-frame clones only, with some absent. The table records around 84,000 clones, over 75% of them present only once. Sequencing input: PBMCs. All receptors come from a man aged 45-60 years in good health and CMV-seronegative. Each CDR3 is given with its conserved first and last residue. D genes are given only for firm matches. Clone size is given for some rows only: seen once, a few or many times, or a class if the clone is expanded.

V gene	CDR3 length	J gene	D gene	clone size	CDR3 DNA	CDR3 protein
TRBV28	13	TRBJ1-2	TRBD1	NA	TGTGCCAGCAGGACGGACAGGAACTATGGCTACACCTTC	CASRTDRNYGYTF
TRBV30	14	TRBJ2-3	TRBD1	NA	TGTGCCTGGAGGCCGGGACAGCACACAGATACGCAGTATTTT	CAWRPGQHTDTQYF
TRBV19	16	TRBJ1-5	NA	NA	TGTGCCAGTAGTATTGGCGGGTCGGGTTTCAATCAGCCCCAGCATTTT	CASSIGGSGFNQPQHF
TRBV6-5	15	TRBJ2-5	TRBD2	few	TGTGCCAGCAGTACTCTAGCGGGGTCGCAAGAGACCCAGTACTTC	CASSTLAGSQETQYF
TRBV10-3	15	TRBJ1-2	TRBD1	NA	TGTGCCATCAGTGACCCGGACAGGGCGAACTATGGCTACACCTTC	CAISDPDRANYGYTF
TRBV18	17	TRBJ2-2	NA	NA	TGTGCCAGCTCACCATCATCAACGACACTGACCACCGGGGAGCTGTTTTTT	CASSPSSTTLTTGELFF
TRBV30	12	TRBJ1-2	NA	NA	TGTGCCTGGAGGCCGCGGGGCTATGGCTACACCTTC	CAWRPRGYGYTF
TRBV7-9	14	TRBJ2-1	TRBD1	few	TGTGCCAGCAGCTTCCAGGGGGAATACAATGAGCAGTTCTTC	CASSFQGEYNEQFF
TRBV2	14	TRBJ1-3	NA	once	TGTGCCAGCAGGACCGGGGTCGGCGGAAACACCATATATTTT	CASRTGVGGNTIYF
TRBV7-3	14	TRBJ2-3	NA	NA	TGTGCCAGCAGCTTGACAGGATTCTCAGATACGCAGTATTTT	CASSLTGFSDTQYF
TRBV5-4	15	TRBJ2-3	NA	NA	TGTGCCAGCAGCTTGGAGGGGGTTAGCACAGATACGCAGTATTTT	CASSLEGVSTDTQYF
TRBV4-3	15	TRBJ1-3	NA	few	TGCGCCAGCAGCAAGACAGGATCGCTGGGAAACACCATATATTTT	CASSKTGSLGNTIYF
TRBV27	13	TRBJ2-7	NA	medium-sized	TGTGCCAGCAGTGCCGGGACACACTACGAGCAGTACTTC	CASSAGTHYEQYF
TRBV5-1	15	TRBJ1-6	NA	few	TGCGCCAGCAGCTTGGCCGGGATCCAGTATTCACCCCTCCACTTT	CASSLAGIQYSPLHF
TRBV5-1	17	TRBJ1-1	NA	NA	TGCGCCAGCAGTCCGGGAACACTCCGGATAATGAACACTGAAGCTTTCTTT	CASSPGTLRIMNTEAFF
TRBV10-2	16	TRBJ2-5	TRBD1	NA	TGCGCCAGCAGCGATACCGGACAGGGGGCCAGAGAGACCCAGTACTTC	CASSDTGQGARETQYF
TRBV5-4	14	TRBJ2-2	TRBD1	NA	TGTGCCAGCAGCGTACAGGGGGCGGCCGGGGAGCTGTTTTTT	CASSVQGAAGELFF
TRBV7-6	13	TRBJ1-6	TRBD1	NA	TGTGCCACCGGACAGGGTAATAATTCACCCCTCCACTTT	CATGQGNNSPLHF
TRBV29-1	13	TRBJ1-1	TRBD1	NA	TGCAGCGTTAGACAGGGGGCGAACACTGAAGCTTTCTTT	CSVRQGANTEAFF
TRBV5-4	14	TRBJ1-1	TRBD1	many	TGTGCCAGCAGCCCCCAGACAGGGAGGACTGAAGCTTTCTTT	CASSPQTGRTEAFF
TRBV6-1	14	TRBJ1-6	NA	NA	TGTGCCAGCACCACGGGGATAATTGGTTCACCCCTCCACTTT	CASTTGIIGSPLHF
TRBV27	14	TRBJ1-2	NA	NA	TGTGCCAGCAGTCTCCTGGACAGTAACTATGGCTACACCTTC	CASSLLDSNYGYTF
TRBV4-3	12	TRBJ1-1	NA	NA	TGCGCCAGCAGCCACTATGGCACTGAAGCTTTCTTT	CASSHYGTEAFF
TRBV19	15	TRBJ1-1	TRBD1	NA	TGTGCCAGTAGTATTGACGGGACAGGGAACACTGAAGCTTTCTTT	CASSIDGTGNTEAFF
TRBV6-5	15	TRBJ1-6	NA	NA	TGTGCCAGCAGACAAACACCGAAACAGGGTTCACCCCTCCACTTT	CASRQTPKQGSPLHF